The present T cell receptor (beta chain) was sequenced within a study of human T cells and chemical hapten exposure. Whole-study context: Reading of the patch tests, which applied 0.01% DPC to the upper back, occurred at 6 days.

Trimming stripped 1 base from V and 4 bases from J, with 2 bases between. Germline lookup yields CDR1 SGHTA and CDR2 FQGNSA. This CDR3 is 11 amino acids long. The time point: pre-sensitization, week 0. Treatment: therapeutic diphenylcyclopropenone sensitization with weekly scalp DPC. The study extracted total RNA from unfractionated whole blood. Blood sampling occurred before each patch-test application. Individual cDNA molecules had unique molecular identifiers attached to them by the library. TCRdb used MiXCR to reprocess the RACE reads, holding one entry per CDR3 protein. Counted here are almost 35,000 distinct CDR3 sequences, about a tenth occurring once; the ten biggest clones make up around a quarter.

The source was whole blood, collected in connection with sensitization to the hapten diphenylcyclopropenone (DPC). This sequence originates from a man over 45 with alopecia areata. Some clones in this sample may be carry-over from other donors' samples. The J gene is TRBJ2-7, the V gene TRBV7-2, with D hard to call. This CDR3 reads CASSLVYEQYF. The CDR3 DNA reads TGTGCCAGCAGCTTAGTATACGAGCAGTACTTC.